The 28 T cell receptor beta chains presented below share a single source sample, sequenced in a study of graft-versus-host responses after intestinal transplantation. Graft tissue processing released intraepithelial and lamina propria lymphocytes. TCRdb's copy holds only in-frame clones and misses some; the assay was immunoSEQ multiplex PCR. The sample holds some 15,000 clones, roughly 80% seen once. Specimen: ileum tissue, collected 584 days after intestinal transplantation. All receptors come from a human patient who received an intestinal transplant, so some T cells may come from the graft donor.

The rearrangement links TRBV7-8 to TRBJ2-7, with D possibly being TRBD1 or TRBD2 (5 bases each). Germline lookup yields CDR1 SGHVS and CDR2 FQNEAQ. The CDR3 is 14 amino acids. The V end was cut by 1 base, the J end by 5 bases, with 12 bases between. DNA of the CDR3: TGTGCCAGCAGCTTAGTGGCCGGGGACCACGAGCAGTACTTC. Translation: CASSLVAGDHEQYF.

This CDR3 is CASSPVAGSGQPQHF. CDR3 nucleotides: TGCGCCAGCAGCCCCGTAGCGGGCAGTGGTCAGCCCCAGCATTTT. The rearrangement joins TRBV5-1 to TRBJ1-5; D is unclear. Deletions cut 4 bases from V and 6 bases from J, with 17 bases between. The CDR3 is 15 amino acids. Germline V CDR1 and CDR2: SGHRS, YFSETQ. Looking up the rest from reference TRBV5-1 and TRBJ1-5 gives the full variable domain: KAGVTQTPRYLIKTRGQQVTLSCSPISGHRSVSWYQQTPGQGLQFLFEYFSETQRNKGNFPGRFSGRQFSNSRSEMNVSTLELGDSALYLCASSPVAGSGQPQHFGDGTRLSIL.

This clone was observed a single time. CDR3 sequence (DNA): TGTGCCAGTAGTACAAGCGGGGGCGGGGAGACCCAGTACTTC. It translates to CASSTSGGGETQYF. The chain combines TRBV19 with TRBJ2-5, with TRBD2 identical over 8 bases. The CDR3 runs 14 residues. V was pared by 4 bases and J by 5 bases, with 6 bases of the junction left unmatched. The germline gives CDR1 LNHDA, CDR2 SQIVND (reference sequence).

This clone showed up just once. The CDR3 protein is CASSDRLGRYF. CDR3 sequence (DNA): TGTGCCAGCAGTGACAGGCTTGGGCGGTATTTT. The chain combines TRBV6-1 with TRBJ2-3; D is ambiguous. The CDR3 has 11 residues. Trimming pared 3 bases from V and 14 bases from J, leaving 12 bases between. Germline-derived CDR1 and CDR2 are MNHNS and SASEGT.

This sequence joins TRBV11-2 and TRBJ1-3, with a tentative D call TRBD1 (6 bases). CDR1 is SGHAT and CDR2 is FQNNGV in the germline V gene. This CDR3 has 16 amino acids. Trimming pared 5 bases from V and 4 bases from J, leaving 18 bases between. The DNA of the CDR3 is TGTGCCAGCAGCCCCCTGGTGGGGGGCTTGGGAAACACCATATATTTT. It is translated as CASSPLVGGLGNTIYF.

The rearrangement links TRBV28 to TRBJ2-1; 8 bases agree with TRBD2. The CDR3 spans 16 residues. J lost 9 bases, V lost 5 bases, and 15 bases had no gene match. Germline loops: CDR1 MDHEN, CDR2 SYDVKM. The CDR3 loop is CASSPYRGGRFVEQFF. Written as DNA, the CDR3 is TGTGCCAGCAGTCCTTACCGCGGGGGGCGGTTTGTTGAGCAGTTCTTC.

The DNA of the CDR3 is TGTGCCAGCAGCGCGGGGGGGTTGGCGACCCAGTACTTC. Protein: CASSAGGLATQYF. The V and J genes are TRBV9 and TRBJ2-5; 8 positions match TRBD2. Germline CDR1 SGDLS, CDR2 YYNGEE. The CDR3 is made up of 13 amino acids. The V and J ends lost 3 bases and 7 bases, in that order; junction bases with no gene match: 5.

The sample holds a few counts of this clone. The rearrangement uses TRBV7-8 and TRBJ2-5; D unresolved. V gave up 5 bases and J gave up 2 bases, with 3 bases separating them. CDR1 is SGHVS and CDR2 is FQNEAQ in the germline V gene. The CDR3 has 11 residues. Here the CDR3 DNA reads TGTGCCAGCAGCCCTCAAGAGACCCAGTACTTC. Its translation is CASSPQETQYF.

The genes are TRBV5-1 and TRBJ2-5, with unresolved D. V shed 0 bases and J shed 1 base, with 4 bases lying between them. The CDR3 spans 13 residues. Germline-derived CDR1 and CDR2 are SGHRS and YFSETQ. Here the CDR3 reads CASSLEGQETQYF. The CDR3 DNA reads TGCGCCAGCAGCTTGGAAGGCCAAGAGACCCAGTACTTC.

The rearrangement uses TRBV14 and TRBJ2-5, with D tentatively TRBD2 (6 bases). V was clipped by 4 bases and J by 11 bases, with 17 bases between them. The CDR3 consists of 13 residues. Germline CDR1 and CDR2: SGHDN and FVKESK. CDR3 protein: CASSRAWRVEQYF. In DNA, the CDR3 is TGTGCCAGCAGCCGGGCCTGGAGGGTGGAGCAGTACTTC.

The chain employs TRBV7-9 and TRBJ2-5; 11 bases line up with TRBD1. With V trimmed by 4 bases and J by 6 bases, 4 bases remained unmatched. CDR1 is SEHNR, CDR2 FQNEAQ, per germline (reference sequence). This CDR3 has 14 amino acids. The CDR3 protein is CASSYGQGAKTQYF. CDR3 DNA: TGTGCCAGCAGCTATGGACAGGGGGCAAAGACCCAGTACTTC.

The rearrangement links TRBV13 to TRBJ2-3, with D possibly called TRBD1 or TRBD2 (6 bases each). V dropped 7 bases and J dropped 3 bases, with 23 bases sitting between them. CDR3 length: 17 residues. Germline values: CDR1 PRHDT, CDR2 FYEKMQ (reference sequence). DNA for the CDR3: TGTGCCAGCATCCCAGGGGAGTGGGGGGCCGTAACAGATACGCAGTATTTT. Translation gives CASIPGEWGAVTDTQYF.

This clone was detected only a few times. The rearrangement uses TRBV18 and TRBJ1-3; a possible D gene is TRBD1 (5 bases). Germline values: CDR1 KGHSH, CDR2 LQKENI. Deletions cut 1 base from V and 1 base from J, with 5 bases between. The CDR3 contains 14 residues. CDR3 sequence reads: CASSPQGSGNTIYF. The CDR3 bases are TGTGCCAGCTCACCACAGGGGTCTGGAAACACCATATATTTT. Using reference TRBV18 and TRBJ1-3 for the parts outside the CDR3, the full variable domain is NAGVMQNPRHLVRRRGQEARLRCSPMKGHSHVYWYRQLPEEGLKFMVYLQKENIIDESGMPKERFSAEFPKEGPSILRIQQVVRGDSAAYFCASSPQGSGNTIYFGEGSWLTVV.

The chain combines TRBV11-2 with TRBJ2-5; D is possibly TRBD2 (6 bases). Per germline, CDR1 SGHAT and CDR2 FQNNGV. The CDR3 is made up of 14 amino acids. Deletions cut 5 bases from V and 3 bases from J, with 13 bases between. In DNA form, the CDR3 reads TGTGCCAGCAGCGCCCAGGGCGGGAAAGAGACCCAGTACTTC. This gives the protein CASSAQGGKETQYF.

The V gene is TRBV6-1, the J gene TRBJ1-1; D perhaps matches TRBD1 (5 bases). Between the trimmed V and J ends, which lost 3 bases and 8 bases, there was a span of 13 bases. Looked up from germline, CDR1 is MNHNS and CDR2 is SASEGT. The length of the CDR3 is 13 residues. CDR3 in amino acids: CASSESGSPEAFF. The DNA for the CDR3 is TGTGCCAGCAGTGAGTCAGGGAGCCCCGAAGCTTTCTTT.

The V gene is TRBV5-1, the J gene TRBJ1-2; 9 bases agree with TRBD1. This CDR3 contains 13 residues. V lost 0 bases to trimming and J lost 9 bases; unmatched junction nucleotides: 3. Germline CDR1 reads SGHRS; CDR2 reads YFSETQ. CDR3 in amino acids: CASSLGTGASYTF. The CDR3 nucleotides read TGCGCCAGCAGCTTGGGGACAGGGGCGAGCTACACCTTC.

Note on this clone: One end of the junction fails to match germline, which may point to a read error. V usage is TRBV27 and J usage is TRBJ1-2, with 7 bases lining up with TRBD1. Germline V lookup: CDR1 MNHEY, CDR2 SMNVEV (reference sequence). This CDR3 is 17 amino acids long. The CDR3: CASSKRDRDRLNYGHTF. The DNA for the CDR3 is TGTGCCAGCAGTAAAAGGGACCGGGACAGACTTAACTATGGCCACACCTTC.

This chain connects TRBV7-2 to TRBJ1-4; D may be TRBD1 (6 bases). CDR3 length: 15 amino acids. Trimming cost V 5 bases and J 7 bases, with 17 bases left between them. Germline lookup yields CDR1 SGHTA and CDR2 FQGNSA. Written as DNA, the CDR3 is TGTGCCAGCAGCACACCTACAGGGTACAGTGAAAAACTGTTTTTT. It is translated as CASSTPTGYSEKLFF.

The V and J genes are TRBV6-5 and TRBJ1-4; 10 bases match TRBD1. Germline trimming cut 4 bases from V and 7 bases from J; bases unmatched to any gene: 3. Germline CDR1 MNHEY, CDR2 SVGAGI. The CDR3 has 14 residues. The CDR3 DNA sequence: TGTGCCAGCAGTTCGGGACAGGGGCCTGAAAAACTGTTTTTT. This translates into CASSSGQGPEKLFF.

The V gene is TRBV21-1, the J gene TRBJ2-5; the table's D call TRBD2 went unverified against the DNA. TRBV21-1 is marked as a pseudogene. CDR3 length equals 14 residues. The CDR3 loop reads CASVLAGGLETQYF. Here the CDR3 DNA reads TGTGCCAGCGTTCTAGCGGGGGGGCTTGAGACCCAGTACTTC.

The chain links TRBV5-6 to TRBJ2-3, with D possibly TRBD2 on 6 matching bases. This CDR3 contains 15 residues. V lost 2 bases and J 2 bases, leaving 12 bases between the germline ends. Germline-derived CDR1 and CDR2 are SGHDT and YYEEEE. CDR3 amino acids: CASSFGRGHTDTQYF. As DNA, the CDR3 is TGTGCCAGCAGCTTTGGGCGGGGCCACACAGATACGCAGTATTTT.

The CDR3 DNA reads TGTGCCAGTAGCGTTGCCTATAATTCACCCCTCCACTTT. It codes for CASSVAYNSPLHF. The V call is TRBV19, the J call TRBJ1-6; D uncertain. Between the trimmed V and J ends, which lost 6 bases and 2 bases, there was a span of 5 bases. CDR3 length equals 13 residues. The V gene's germline CDR1 is LNHDA and CDR2 SQIVND (reference sequence).

The chain joins TRBV7-2 to TRBJ2-1; 15 bases are a match to TRBD2. Germline V gene data show CDR1 as SGHTA and CDR2 as FQGNSA. The CDR3 extends over 18 amino acids. Trimming at V came to 1 base and at J to 2 bases, leaving 3 bases not matched to a gene. CDR3 nucleotide sequence: TGTGCCAGCAGCTTAGTGGGGACTAGCGGGGGGACCTACAATGAGCAGTTCTTC. Translation gives CASSLVGTSGGTYNEQFF.

The chain has TRBV19 and TRBJ1-1, with TRBD1 as a possible D gene (5 bases). Germline assignment: CDR1 LNHDA and CDR2 SQIVND (reference sequence). Trimming removed 1 base from V and 5 bases from J, with 14 bases in between. CDR3 size: 15 residues. The CDR3 nucleotides are TGTGCCAGTAGTATAGTTGGGGGACTAGGGACTGAAGCTTTCTTT. Translation gives CASSIVGGLGTEAFF.

The chain links TRBV19 to TRBJ1-1, with 10 bases aligning to TRBD1. Per germline, CDR1 LNHDA and CDR2 SQIVND (reference sequence). Germline trimming cut 8 bases from V and 11 bases from J; bases unmatched to any gene: 5. The CDR3 runs to 11 residues. CDR3 sequence: CASWTGGNAFF. In nucleotides, the CDR3 is TGTGCCAGTTGGACAGGGGGTAACGCTTTCTTT.

The chain has TRBV6-5 and TRBJ2-1, with 8 bases matching TRBD1. CDR1 is MNHEY and CDR2 is SVGAGI in the germline V gene. The J segment lost 9 bases and the V segment lost 0 bases, leaving 7 bases of the junction unmatched. This CDR3 is built from 15 residues. The DNA for the CDR3 is TGTGCCAGCAGTTACTCGTTTCAGGGGGCTACTGAGCAGTTCTTC. Translated: CASSYSFQGATEQFF.

Relative to its sample, this clone is large. The V and J genes are TRBV7-9 and TRBJ1-2; 8 bases fit TRBD1. Germline CDR1 and CDR2: SEHNR and FQNEAQ (reference sequence). V was clipped by 5 bases and J by 4 bases; unmatched bases: 9. The CDR3 spans 15 residues. The CDR3 nucleotides are TGTGCCAGCAGCCTAGGACAGGGACGTAGCTATGGCTACACCTTC. Its translation: CASSLGQGRSYGYTF.

The V gene is TRBV25-1, the J gene TRBJ2-3; D remains unclear. The germline V gene has CDR1 MGHDK and CDR2 SYGVNS. The CDR3 consists of 16 residues. Trimming took 2 bases from V and 1 from J, leaving 13 bases between them. DNA for the CDR3: TGTGCCAGCAGTGAACTCCTAGTTAGGGGCACAGATACGCAGTATTTT. Translated, it gives CASSELLVRGTDTQYF.